This is a list of T cell receptor beta chains from one sample in a study of T cell repertoires in cytomegalovirus infection. These TCRs' antigens remain unknown. In TCRdb, the reads were re-called with MiXCR into one record per CDR3 protein. The sample carries about 890,000 distinct CDR3 sequences, more than 25% recorded once. Sequenced here: cultured CD8+ T cells from PBMCs, sampled from culture after CMV antigen stimulation. These receptors were collected from a human donor in good health (CMV status not recorded). Some clones in this sample may be carry-over from other donors' samples. CDR3s include the opening cysteine and the closing phenylalanine or tryptophan. D genes are given only for firm matches. Where a row states a size, it is once, few, many or the class of an expanded clone; other rows omit it.

CDR3aa: CASSYSGLKETQYF
CDR3nt: TGTGCCAGCAGCTACAGCGGGTTAAAGGAGACCCAGTACTTC
j_gene: TRBJ2-5
v_gene: TRBV7-6
d_gene: .
abundance: few

CDR3aa: CASTFRAGGAGELFF
CDR3nt: TGTGCCAGCACGTTTCGTGCGGGAGGGGCCGGGGAGCTGTTTTTT
j_gene: TRBJ2-2
v_gene: TRBV27
d_gene: TRBD2
abundance: few

CDR3aa: CASSDRDRAYGYTF
CDR3nt: TGCGCCAGCAGCGACCGGGACAGGGCCTATGGCTACACCTTC
j_gene: TRBJ1-2
v_gene: TRBV5-1
d_gene: TRBD1
abundance: .

CDR3aa: CSARRVDVSYNEQFF
CDR3nt: TGCAGTGCTAGACGGGTCGACGTCTCCTACAATGAGCAGTTCTTC
j_gene: TRBJ2-1
v_gene: TRBV20-1
d_gene: .
abundance: few

CDR3aa: CATYQQGATGELFF
CDR3nt: TGTGCCACTTATCAGCAGGGGGCAACCGGGGAGCTGTTTTTT
j_gene: TRBJ2-2
v_gene: TRBV27
d_gene: TRBD1
abundance: .

CDR3aa: CASSYLGRPTEAFF
CDR3nt: TGTGCCAGCAGTTACCTGGGCAGGCCAACTGAAGCTTTCTTT
j_gene: TRBJ1-1
v_gene: TRBV6-2/TRBV6-3
d_gene: .
abundance: few

CDR3aa: CASSPTSPVSNYGYTF
CDR3nt: TGTGCCAGCAGCCCCACTTCTCCGGTCAGCAACTATGGCTACACCTTC
j_gene: TRBJ1-2
v_gene: TRBV12-3/TRBV12-4
d_gene: .
abundance: .

CDR3aa: CASSLIYRGRPFYNEQFF
CDR3nt: TGTGCCAGCAGCTTAATATATAGGGGGCGTCCCTTTTACAATGAGCAGTTCTTC
j_gene: TRBJ2-1
v_gene: TRBV7-6
d_gene: TRBD1
abundance: many

CDR3aa: CASSEGKHSNQPQHF
CDR3nt: TGTGCCAGCAGTGAAGGGAAACATAGCAATCAGCCCCAGCATTTT
j_gene: TRBJ1-5
v_gene: TRBV12-3/TRBV12-4
d_gene: .
abundance: .

CDR3aa: CASSPLKARIGAPGELFF
CDR3nt: TGTGCCAGCAGTCCTCTTAAGGCCCGCATCGGGGCCCCCGGGGAGCTGTTTTTT
j_gene: TRBJ2-2
v_gene: TRBV27
d_gene: .
abundance: .

CDR3aa: CASSLVGLRKVDEQFF
CDR3nt: TGTGCCAGCAGCTTAGTTGGACTACGAAAGGTGGATGAGCAGTTCTTC
j_gene: TRBJ2-1
v_gene: TRBV7-2
d_gene: .
abundance: many

CDR3aa: CASSANGATQPQHF
CDR3nt: TGTGCCAGCAGTGCAAATGGGGCGACTCAGCCCCAGCATTTT
j_gene: TRBJ1-5
v_gene: TRBV25-1
d_gene: .
abundance: few